This is a list of T cell receptor beta chains from one sample in a study of T cells in Graves' hyperthyroidism and ophthalmopathy. TCRdb reprocessed the multiplex PCR reads with MiXCR, giving one entry per CDR3 protein. The sample consists of around 700,000 distinct CDR3 sequences, roughly a third of them appearing once. The sequenced material came from blood. The receptors come from a woman between 35 and 50 years old with Graves' hyperthyroidism. Each CDR3 is given with its conserved first and last residue. A D gene is named only where the DNA matches it firmly. The size of a clone is reported for some rows only, either as once, few or many, or as a class for expanded clones.

TRBJ2-5 | TRBD1 | few | TRBV24-1 | TGTGCCAGCAGTTCAACGGGACAGGGTGGAGAGACCCAGTACTTC | CASSSTGQGGETQYF
TRBJ1-2 | NA | many | TRBV7-2 | TGTGCCAGCAGCTTATTGAGTCAGACTAGAGGCTACACCTTC | CASSLLSQTRGYTF
TRBJ1-2 | TRBD1 | NA | TRBV11-1 | TGTGCCAGTAGGTTCAAAGGGACAGAAGCTACCAACTATGGCTACACCTTC | CASRFKGTEATNYGYTF
TRBJ1-4 | TRBD1 | many | TRBV12-3/TRBV12-4 | TGTGCCAGCAGCCCCGGGACAGGGGATGAAAAACTGTTTTTT | CASSPGTGDEKLFF
TRBJ1-5 | NA | many | TRBV19 | TGTGCCAGTCAGTCCCTGCAGGGTGGGAATCAGCCCCAGCATTTT | CASQSLQGGNQPQHF
TRBJ1-2 | NA | many | TRBV4-1 | TGCGCCAGCAGCCAAGAAGAGGGTAACTATGGCTACACCTTC | CASSQEEGNYGYTF
TRBJ1-1 | NA | many | TRBV20-1 | TGCAGTGCAGAGAGGGGTTGGGAAAACACTGAAGCTTTCTTT | CSAERGWENTEAFF
TRBJ2-5 | NA | many | TRBV5-6 | TGTGCCAGCAGCTTGGGCAGGGGTTTGGAGACCCAGTACTTC | CASSLGRGLETQYF
TRBJ1-4 | NA | many | TRBV20-1 | TGCAGTGTTTTTAGTGCAACTAATGAAAAACTGTTTTTT | CSVFSATNEKLFF
TRBJ1-1 | NA | NA | TRBV5-6 | TGTGCCAGCAGCCACGGGGGGTACCCCACTGAAGCTTTCTTT | CASSHGGYPTEAFF
TRBJ2-3 | NA | NA | TRBV9 | TGTGCCAGCGGTCCCCCACCAGGGCTCACAGATACGCAGTATTTT | CASGPPPGLTDTQYF
TRBJ2-7 | TRBD2 | few | TRBV7-9 | TGTGCCAGCAGCTTAGTTAGCGGGGTGACCTACGAGCAGTACTTC | CASSLVSGVTYEQYF
TRBJ2-7 | NA | many | TRBV29-1 | TGCAGCGTTGGTCTAGACATAAGCTCCTACGAGCAGTACTTC | CSVGLDISSYEQYF
TRBJ1-1 | NA | many | TRBV7-9 | TGTGCCAGCGGGGGGCTCCTCAACACTGAAGCTTTCTTT | CASGGLLNTEAFF
TRBJ1-4 | TRBD1 | NA | TRBV4-1 | TGCGCCAGCAGCCAAGGTACGGGACAGAATAATGAAAAACTGTTTTTT | CASSQGTGQNNEKLFF
TRBJ1-4 | NA | many | TRBV10-3 | TGTGCCATCAGTGAGACGGACAGCCCCCAAAAACTGTTTTTT | CAISETDSPQKLFF
TRBJ2-7 | TRBD2 | many | TRBV7-2 | TGTGCCAGCAGCTCCCGGACTAGCGGATACGAGCAGTACTTC | CASSSRTSGYEQYF
TRBJ1-1 | TRBD1 | NA | TRBV25-1 | TGTGCCAGCAGTGCGGGGGGACAGGGGTCCACTGAAGCTTTCTTT | CASSAGGQGSTEAFF
TRBJ1-4 | NA | many | TRBV7-8 | TGTGCCAGCAGCCCGAGACAGGATGAAAAACTGTTTTTT | CASSPRQDEKLFF
TRBJ1-5 | NA | NA | TRBV20-1 | TGCAGTGCGAATTACCACACCGAGGAGAGTCAGCCCCAGCATTTT | CSANYHTEESQPQHF
TRBJ1-1 | NA | many | TRBV2 | TGTGCCAGCAGTGAAAGCTGGGGGTGGAAGAACACTGAAGCTTTCTTT | CASSESWGWKNTEAFF
TRBJ2-5 | NA | NA | TRBV10-3 | TGTGCCATCAGTGAGAAAGTGGACAGAGGGTCCCAGTACTTC | CAISEKVDRGSQYF
TRBJ2-7 | NA | NA | TRBV7-2 | TGTGCCAGCAGAGGGGAGAACGAGCAGTACTTC | CASRGENEQYF
TRBJ1-1 | NA | NA | TRBV29-1 | TGCAGCGTGCTGGACCCGGACACTGAAGCTTTCTTT | CSVLDPDTEAFF
TRBJ2-7 | TRBD1 | NA | TRBV12-3/TRBV12-4 | TGTGCCAGCTCTGGGACAGGAATCTCCTACGAGCAGTACTTC | CASSGTGISYEQYF
TRBJ1-2 | NA | few | TRBV6-6 | TGTGCCAGCAGTTTTTCTCTGACCCTGACGGATAACTATGGCTACACCTTC | CASSFSLTLTDNYGYTF
TRBJ2-2 | NA | NA | TRBV12-3/TRBV12-4 | TGTGCCAGCCACATTACCGGGGAGCTGTTTTTT | CASHITGELFF
TRBJ1-4 | NA | NA | TRBV12-3/TRBV12-4 | TGTGCCAGCAGGGTCGACGGGGCGGTGACTAATGAAAAACTGTTTTTT | CASRVDGAVTNEKLFF
TRBJ1-6 | NA | NA | TRBV7-6 | TGTGCCAGCAGCTTAGCAGCAGGTCCACTTTCACCCCTCCACTTT | CASSLAAGPLSPLHF
TRBJ2-7 | TRBD1 | NA | TRBV4-1 | TGCGCCAGCAGCCACGCTCCCCGGGACAGGGGTAACGAGCAGTACTTC | CASSHAPRDRGNEQYF
TRBJ2-7 | NA | once | TRBV2 | TGTGCCGGCGATACCACCGTAACCTACGAGCAGTACTTC | CAGDTTVTYEQYF
TRBJ1-1 | TRBD1 | NA | TRBV6-5 | TGTGCCAGCAGTTTACCGGGGACAGCTCATGAAGCTTTCTTT | CASSLPGTAHEAFF
TRBJ1-2 | NA | many | TRBV29-1 | TGCAGCGTTGGTGAGGCCGGACTAATGGCTAACTATGGCTACACCTTC | CSVGEAGLMANYGYTF
TRBJ2-2 | TRBD2 | NA | TRBV2 | TGTGCCAGCAGTCCTAGCGGGACAGTTTCCGAGCTGTTTTTT | CASSPSGTVSELFF
TRBJ2-7 | NA | NA | TRBV11-2 | TGTGCCAGCAGTTTACCAGGGGCTCCGCCGCTCCCTGGGGAGCAGTACTTC | CASSLPGAPPLPGEQYF
TRBJ2-2 | NA | NA | TRBV10-3 | TGTGCCATCAGTTTACTGACAGGGGAGCTGTTTTTT | CAISLLTGELFF
TRBJ1-2 | TRBD1 | many | TRBV29-1 | TGCAGCGTTGTGTCTGGGACAGACCCTAAGGGCTACACCTTC | CSVVSGTDPKGYTF
TRBJ1-5 | NA | many | TRBV7-8 | TGTGCCAGCAGCTTACGCAGGACCGTGGGCAATCAGCCCCAGCATTTT | CASSLRRTVGNQPQHF
TRBJ1-2 | TRBD1 | few | TRBV19 | TGTGCCAGTAGTATCCCCGGGACAGGACGTGGCTACACCTTC | CASSIPGTGRGYTF
TRBJ2-7 | NA | few | TRBV3-1 | TGTGCCAGCAGCCATCAAGGAGGGTTCTACGAGCAGTACTTC | CASSHQGGFYEQYF
TRBJ2-7 | NA | NA | TRBV11-2 | TGTGCCAGCAGCTTCTTATCAGGGGGGGTCGACGAGCAGTACTTC | CASSFLSGGVDEQYF
TRBJ1-1 | NA | once | TRBV7-9 | TGTGCCAGCAGGACGGGGGAGCGCACTGAAGCTTTCTTT | CASRTGERTEAFF
TRBJ1-2 | NA | many | TRBV14 | TGTGCCAGCAGCCAAGCGGCTAACTATGGCTACACCTTC | CASSQAANYGYTF
TRBJ1-2 | NA | NA | TRBV28 | TGTGCCAGCCTCGGGGCTTACTATGGCTACACCTTC | CASLGAYYGYTF
TRBJ2-7 | TRBD2 | NA | TRBV20-1 | TGCAGTGCTATGGGGCTAGCGGGGGACACCTACGAGCAGTACTTC | CSAMGLAGDTYEQYF
TRBJ2-5 | NA | few | TRBV15 | TGTGCCACCAGCAGAGTGTTCCCAGGGGCTCGGACCCAGTACTTC | CATSRVFPGARTQYF
TRBJ2-7 | TRBD2 | many | TRBV7-6 | TGTGCCAGCAGCGCTCCCGGGACTAGCGGATACGAGCAGTACTTC | CASSAPGTSGYEQYF
TRBJ2-7 | TRBD1 | NA | TRBV20-1 | TGCAGTGCAAACCCGGGACAGGGTTCCTACGAGCAGTACTTC | CSANPGQGSYEQYF
TRBJ2-1 | TRBD2 | NA | TRBV7-9 | TGTGCCAGCCAGACTAGCGGGAGTGGAAATGAGCAGTTCTTC | CASQTSGSGNEQFF
TRBJ1-4 | TRBD1 | NA | TRBV2 | TGTGCCAGCAGTGATGGACAGGGGGCGGGTGAAAAACTGTTTTTT | CASSDGQGAGEKLFF
TRBJ2-6 | TRBD1 | NA | TRBV10-3 | TGTGCCATCAGCCCTGGACAGGGGGCGCGGGGGGCCAACGTCCTGACTTTC | CAISPGQGARGANVLTF
TRBJ1-1 | NA | NA | TRBV12-3/TRBV12-4 | TGTGCCAGCAGTTTAGGTCAAGATAGTGTAGCTTTCTTT | CASSLGQDSVAFF
TRBJ1-6 | TRBD1 | NA | TRBV7-9 | TGTGCCAGCAGCTCACGACGACAGGGGGTCCTGAATTCACCCCTCCACTTT | CASSSRRQGVLNSPLHF
TRBJ2-5 | TRBD1 | few | TRBV9 | TGTGCCAGCAGCGCGGGACAGGGGAGCTTAAGCGAAGAGACCCAGTACTTC | CASSAGQGSLSEETQYF